The present entry profiles one T cell receptor (beta chain) with its context. The target antigen is unknown. It was with 60 Vbeta and 13 Jbeta primers that the PCR ran. In the study's own analysis: Unique TCR beta chains totaled approximately 83 million in a later count, with roughly 11 million of them shared. Method: immunoSEQ multiplex PCR; TCRdb's copy keeps in-frame clones and lacks some. The DNA was the basis for D and trimming; V, J and clone size are from that table. This table holds approximately 210,000 clones, around 87% found once. This sample was included in a study of cytomegalovirus exposure and HLA in healthy donors. The CDR3 is 13 amino acids. Germline V gene sequence: CDR1 SEHNR, CDR2 FQNEAQ (reference sequence). Trimming stripped 4 bases from V and 3 bases from J, with 7 bases between. Study findings and constraints: It has been reported that TCR beta sequences accurately predicted the HLA-A and HLA-B alleles of most subjects. A later analysis reported that several of the most significant clusters appeared to be linked to common viral pathogens, among them Epstein-Barr virus. Within an earlier analysis, most TCR beta V segments proved productive either about 90% or about 30% of the time.

The clonotype was recovered from a young woman in good health and CMV-seronegative. This chain connects TRBV7-9 to TRBJ1-5; no clear D. Sequencing input: PBMCs. The CDR3 DNA sequence: TGTGCCAGCAGCTCCTGGGCCAATCAGCCCCAGCATTTT. This encodes CASSSWANQPQHF.